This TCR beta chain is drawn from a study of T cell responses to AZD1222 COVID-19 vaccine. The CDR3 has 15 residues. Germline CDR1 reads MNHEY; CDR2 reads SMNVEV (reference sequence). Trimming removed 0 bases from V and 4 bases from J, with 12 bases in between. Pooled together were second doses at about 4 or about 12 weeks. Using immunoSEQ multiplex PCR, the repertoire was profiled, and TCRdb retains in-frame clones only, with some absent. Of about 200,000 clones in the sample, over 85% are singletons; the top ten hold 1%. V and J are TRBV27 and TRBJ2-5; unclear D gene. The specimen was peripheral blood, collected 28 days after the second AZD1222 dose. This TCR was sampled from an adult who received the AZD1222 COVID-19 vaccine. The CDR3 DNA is TGTGCCAGCAGTTTATCGAGAGTAGGCACAGAGACCCAGTACTTC. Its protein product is CASSLSRVGTETQYF.